The source of this TCR beta chain is a study of PD-1 blockade in classical Hodgkin lymphoma. Sequenced by immunoSEQ multiplex PCR; TCRdb stores in-frame clones only, minus some. The profile covers roughly 94,000 clones, with 85% to 95% appearing a single time and just under 2% taken by the ten largest. Described time point: cycle 4 day 1 (C4D1), after 6 weeks of nivolumab. Every patient relapsed after autologous stem cell transplantation, and brentuximab vedotin exposure varied. About this clone: Its antigen is unknown.

CDR3 length equals 14 residues. Germline loops: CDR1 SGHDT, CDR2 YYEEEE. V dropped 4 bases and J dropped 3 bases, with 13 bases sitting between them. Study outcomes and limitations: Newly diagnosed patients were reported to start with lower TCR diversity than healthy donors. Baseline diversity resembling that of newly diagnosed patients was seen in complete responders. Patients were excluded if nivolumab began under 1 year after ASCT (the autologous transplant).

The V gene is TRBV5-6, the J gene TRBJ1-1, with D perhaps matching TRBD1 (5 bases). This clonotype was obtained from a human donor with classical Hodgkin lymphoma. The source material was peripheral blood mononuclear cells (PBMCs), sampled before the fourth cycle of nivolumab. CDR3 bases: TGTGCCAGCAGCCCCGGTACAGGTTACACTGAAGCTTTCTTT. Encoded protein: CASSPGTGYTEAFF.